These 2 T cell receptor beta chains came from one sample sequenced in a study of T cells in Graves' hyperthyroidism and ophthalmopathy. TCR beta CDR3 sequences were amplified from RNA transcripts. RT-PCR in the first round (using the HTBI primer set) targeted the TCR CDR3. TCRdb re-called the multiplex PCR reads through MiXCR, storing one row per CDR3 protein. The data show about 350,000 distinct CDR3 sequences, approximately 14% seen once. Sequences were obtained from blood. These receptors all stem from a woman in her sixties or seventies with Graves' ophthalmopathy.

The CDR3 coding sequence is TGTGCCAGCTCACCAGGAGAGAGGGAGACCCAGTACTTC. It translates to CASSPGERETQYF. The V gene is TRBV18, the J gene TRBJ2-5; D gene ambiguous. Germline-derived CDR1 and CDR2 are KGHSH and LQKENI. Trimming pared 2 bases from V and 5 bases from J, leaving 9 bases between. This CDR3 comprises 13 residues.

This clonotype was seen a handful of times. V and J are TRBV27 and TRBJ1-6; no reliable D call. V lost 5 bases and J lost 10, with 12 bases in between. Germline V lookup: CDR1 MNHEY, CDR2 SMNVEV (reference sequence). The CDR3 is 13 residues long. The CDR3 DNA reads TGTGCCAGCAGTCTTGCGGAGAGCTCACCCCTCCACTTT. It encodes CASSLAESSPLHF.